This TCR beta chain was captured by sequencing in a study of control samples from healthy donors and cancer patients. Here immunoSEQ multiplex PCR was the method, and the copy in TCRdb shows in-frame clones only, minus some. The sample lists approximately 120,000 clones, around 88% occurring once. This TCR came from a woman aged 45 to 65 in good health. Sequencing was performed on blood.

The CDR3 sequence: CASSSYRGTEAFF. Written as DNA, the CDR3 is TGTGCCAGCAGCTCCTACAGGGGTACTGAAGCTTTCTTT. The V and J genes are TRBV7-9 and TRBJ1-1; TRBD1 matches at 7 bases. There are 13 residues in the CDR3. Germline trimming cut 4 bases from V and 5 bases from J; bases unmatched to any gene: 4. Germline lookup yields CDR1 SEHNR and CDR2 FQNEAQ (reference sequence). Full variable domain (rest looked up from reference TRBV7-9 and TRBJ1-1): DTGVSQNPRHKITKRGQNVTFRCDPISEHNRLYWYRQTLGQGPEFLTYFQNEAQLEKSRLLSDRFSAERPKGSFSTLEIQRTEQGDSAMYLCASSSYRGTEAFFGQGTRLTVV.